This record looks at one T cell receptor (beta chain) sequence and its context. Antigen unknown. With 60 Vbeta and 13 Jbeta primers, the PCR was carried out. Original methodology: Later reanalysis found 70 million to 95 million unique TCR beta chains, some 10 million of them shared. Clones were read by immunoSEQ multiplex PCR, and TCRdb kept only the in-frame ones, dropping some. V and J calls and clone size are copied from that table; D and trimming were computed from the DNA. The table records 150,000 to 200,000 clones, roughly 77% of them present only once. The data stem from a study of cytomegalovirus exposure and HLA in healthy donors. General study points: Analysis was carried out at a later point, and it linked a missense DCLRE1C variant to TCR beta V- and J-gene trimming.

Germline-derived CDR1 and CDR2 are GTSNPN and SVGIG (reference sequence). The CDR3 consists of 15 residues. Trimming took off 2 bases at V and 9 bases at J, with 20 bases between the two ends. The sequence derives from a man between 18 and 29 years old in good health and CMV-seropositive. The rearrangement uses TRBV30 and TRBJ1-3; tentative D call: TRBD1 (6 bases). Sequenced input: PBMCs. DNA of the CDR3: TGTGCCTGGAGTAAAGTCGGCAGGGGTGTCGGCACCATATATTTT. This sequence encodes CAWSKVGRGVGTIYF.